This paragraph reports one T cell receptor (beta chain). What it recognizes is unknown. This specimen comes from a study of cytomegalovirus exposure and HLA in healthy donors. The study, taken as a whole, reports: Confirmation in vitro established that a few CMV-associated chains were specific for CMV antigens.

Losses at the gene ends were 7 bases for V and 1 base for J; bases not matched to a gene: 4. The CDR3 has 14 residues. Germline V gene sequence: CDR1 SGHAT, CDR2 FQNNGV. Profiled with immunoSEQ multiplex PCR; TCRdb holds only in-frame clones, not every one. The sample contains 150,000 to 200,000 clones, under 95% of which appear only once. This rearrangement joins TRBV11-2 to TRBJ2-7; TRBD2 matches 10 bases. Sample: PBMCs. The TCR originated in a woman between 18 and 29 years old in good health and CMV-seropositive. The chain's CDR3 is CASIHSGGSYEQYF. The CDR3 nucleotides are TGTGCCAGCATCCATAGCGGGGGGTCCTACGAGCAGTACTTC.